The 22 T cell receptor beta chains reported below all come from one sample, sequenced in a study of cytomegalovirus exposure and HLA in healthy donors. Researchers ran the PCR with 60 Vbeta and 13 Jbeta primers. Only in-frame clones appear in the TCRdb table, and some are missing; sequencing was by immunoSEQ multiplex PCR. The table records about 190,000 clones, 85% to 90% of them present only once. Sequencing was done on a sample of PBMCs. All receptors come from a woman in her late teens or twenties in good health and CMV-seronegative.

The rearrangement links TRBV5-4 to TRBJ2-5; 9 bases fit TRBD1. Germline V gene sequence: CDR1 SGHNT, CDR2 YYREEE (reference sequence). Germline trimming cut 4 bases from V and 1 base from J; bases unmatched to any gene: 5. This CDR3 spans 15 amino acids. For the CDR3, the DNA is TGTGCCAGCAGCCCGACAGGGGGGCCCCAAGAGACCCAGTACTTC. Protein product: CASSPTGGPQETQYF.

This rearrangement joins TRBV28 to TRBJ2-3; 9 bases are shared with TRBD2. The CDR3 has 14 residues. Per the germline V gene, CDR1 is MDHEN and CDR2 is SYDVKM. V gave up 3 bases and J gave up 6 bases; unmatched junction bases: 4. The CDR3 bases are TGTGCCAGCAGTTTTAGCGGGGGCGGGGATACGCAGTATTTT. Protein: CASSFSGGGDTQYF.

This chain connects TRBV4-3 to TRBJ1-2; D is perhaps TRBD1 (6 bases). CDR1 is LGHNA, CDR2 YSLEER, per germline. V lost 0 bases to trimming and J lost 8 bases, with 16 bases between them. The CDR3 contains 15 residues. DNA of the CDR3: TGCGCCAGCAGCCAAGAAAGTGGGGGCGCTCGGGGCTACACCTTC. Translation: CASSQESGGARGYTF.

The genes are TRBV4-1 and TRBJ2-1, with 9 bases matching TRBD2. Germline assignment: CDR1 MGHRA and CDR2 YSYEKL. The CDR3 runs to 15 residues. Unmatched junction bases numbered 8, after V lost 3 bases and J lost 8 bases. CDR3 sequence (DNA): TGCGCCAGCAGCCAGGGCGGGAGGGTCGGCGATGAGCAGTTCTTC. Its translation is CASSQGGRVGDEQFF.

The gene calls are TRBV5-1 and TRBJ2-3; D may be TRBD1 (5 bases). The CDR3 consists of 14 residues. Trimming stripped 0 bases from V and 4 bases from J, with 9 bases between. Germline V gives CDR1 SGHRS, CDR2 YFSETQ. CDR3 sequence reads: CASSLGGSADTQYF. The CDR3 nucleotides are TGCGCCAGCAGCTTGGGGGGCAGCGCAGATACGCAGTATTTT.

The chain uses TRBV6-1 and TRBJ1-3, with 7 bases lining up with TRBD1. J was trimmed by 2 bases and V by 6 bases; bases with no gene match: 4. From germline, CDR1 is MNHNS and CDR2 SASEGT. The CDR3 sequence is 14 residues long. Here the CDR3 reads CASSRGIAGNTIYF. Written as DNA, the CDR3 is TGTGCCAGCAGCAGGGGGATAGCTGGAAACACCATATATTTT.

The chain carries TRBV29-1 and TRBJ2-5, with 7 bases lining up with TRBD1. The CDR3 length is 15 residues. The germline CDR1 and CDR2 sequences are SQVTM and ANQGSEA. Trimming took 2 bases from V and 0 from J; bases not matched to a gene: 6. CDR3 loop: CSVELQGMYQETQYF. CDR3 sequence (DNA): TGCAGCGTTGAATTACAGGGGATGTACCAAGAGACCCAGTACTTC.

The rearrangement uses TRBV6-1 and TRBJ1-6; D remains ambiguous. From germline, CDR1 is MNHNS and CDR2 SASEGT. V was trimmed by 0 bases and J by 7 bases, leaving 10 bases between them. The CDR3 is made up of 15 amino acids. CDR3: CASSEAGWSNSPLHF. The CDR3 bases are TGTGCCAGCAGTGAAGCCGGGTGGTCGAATTCACCCCTCCACTTT.

The chain links TRBV5-1 to TRBJ1-6, with a tentative D call TRBD1 (6 bases). Germline CDR1 SGHRS, CDR2 YFSETQ. CDR3 length equals 13 residues. V lost 5 bases and J lost 6, with 9 bases in between. CDR3 DNA sequence: TGCGCCAGCAGGTCGGACAGTAATTCACCCCTCCACTTT. Its translation: CASRSDSNSPLHF.

The chain combines TRBV11-2 with TRBJ2-5, with D possibly matching TRBD2 (7 bases). The CDR3 is 18 residues long. The germline CDR1 and CDR2 sequences are SGHAT and FQNNGV. V lost 0 bases to trimming and J lost 1 base, with 18 bases between them. CDR3 region: CASSLDFWGGPSQETQYF. The CDR3 DNA reads as TGTGCCAGCAGCTTAGATTTTTGGGGGGGGCCGTCCCAAGAGACCCAGTACTTC.

The chain has TRBV7-9 and TRBJ2-1, with TRBD1 identical over 12 bases. Germline V lookup: CDR1 SEHNR, CDR2 FQNEAQ (reference sequence). There are 15 residues in the CDR3. After removal of 0 bases from V and 16 bases from J, the junction contained 10 bases not matched to a gene. The CDR3 DNA follows: TGTGCCAGCAGCTTAGCGCTCGGGACAGGGGGCGCGGAATTCTTC. Amino acids: CASSLALGTGGAEFF.

There are a few counts of this clone. The chain uses TRBV7-9 and TRBJ1-1; TRBD1 matches at 8 bases. The CDR3 contains 16 residues. The V and J ends lost 0 bases and 5 bases, in that order; junction bases with no gene match: 8. CDR1 is SEHNR, CDR2 FQNEAQ, per germline (reference sequence). The CDR3 sequence is CASSLAGVQGGTEAFF. CDR3 bases: TGTGCCAGCAGCTTAGCAGGGGTACAGGGGGGGACTGAAGCTTTCTTT.

This clone was counted once. The J gene is TRBJ1-6, the V gene TRBV18, with 10 bases fitting TRBD1. Germline values: CDR1 KGHSH, CDR2 LQKENI. There are 15 residues in the CDR3. V lost 0 bases to trimming and J lost 7 bases; unmatched junction nucleotides: 0. The CDR3 sequence is CASSPPGQGNSPLHF. CDR3 nucleotide sequence: TGTGCCAGCTCACCACCGGGACAGGGGAATTCACCCCTCCACTTT.

The J gene is TRBJ2-1, the V gene TRBV7-9, with a tentative D call TRBD1 (5 bases). The V end was cut by 5 bases, the J end by 2 bases, with 13 bases between. The CDR3 has 15 amino acids. In germline, CDR1 is SEHNR, CDR2 FQNEAQ (reference sequence). The CDR3 spells CASSRQLTTYNEQFF. The CDR3 DNA follows: TGTGCCAGCAGCAGACAGCTGACGACCTACAATGAGCAGTTCTTC.

In its sample, this clone was seen a few times. This chain connects TRBV11-3 to TRBJ1-2; D unclear. This CDR3 comprises 15 residues. Germline V CDR1 and CDR2: SGHNT, YENEEA. V was shortened by 1 base and J by 2 bases, with 11 bases between the two germline ends. CDR3 amino acids: CASSLALRGNYGYTF. CDR3 in DNA: TGTGCCAGCAGCTTAGCGCTGAGAGGGAACTATGGCTACACCTTC. Based on the CDR3 plus reference TRBV11-3 and TRBJ1-2, the full variable domain is EAGVVQSPRYKIIEKKQPVAFWCNPISGHNTLYWYLQNLGQGPELLIRYENEEAVDDSQLPKDRFSAERLKGVDSTLKIQPAELGDSAVYLCASSLALRGNYGYTFGSGTRLTVV.

The gene calls are TRBV28 and TRBJ2-1, with 7 bases aligning to TRBD2. Germline V gives CDR1 MDHEN, CDR2 SYDVKM. CDR3 length: 14 amino acids. The junction had 10 bases not matched to a gene; V was cut back by 7 bases and J by 7 bases. This CDR3 is CASTPSGVRNEQFF. The CDR3 DNA follows: TGTGCCAGCACGCCCAGCGGGGTGCGGAATGAGCAGTTCTTC.

This clone showed up just once. This chain connects TRBV5-6 to TRBJ2-1; 10 bases match TRBD2. The CDR3 consists of 16 residues. The ends lost 0 bases at V and 8 bases at J; junction bases unmatched: 8. Germline loops: CDR1 SGHDT, CDR2 YYEEEE. The CDR3 DNA is TGTGCCAGCAGCTTGGGGGCTAGCGGGGGTCGTGATGAGCAGTTCTTC. The encoded protein is CASSLGASGGRDEQFF. The whole variable domain, remainder taken from reference TRBV5-6 and TRBJ2-1, is DAGVTQSPTHLIKTRGQQVTLRCSPKSGHDTVSWYQQALGQGPQFIFQYYEEEERQRGNFPDRFSGHQFPNYSSELNVNALLLGDSALYLCASSLGASGGRDEQFFGPGTRLTVL.

The V and J genes are TRBV5-1 and TRBJ2-7, with 9 bases that match TRBD2. There are 15 residues in the CDR3. From germline, CDR1 is SGHRS and CDR2 YFSETQ. Trimming took 0 bases from V and 6 from J; bases not matched to a gene: 7. The CDR3 here is CASSLGSAGGLEQYF. The CDR3 DNA reads as TGCGCCAGCAGCTTGGGGTCTGCGGGAGGGCTCGAGCAGTACTTC.

The rearrangement links TRBV28 to TRBJ2-2, with 7 bases that match TRBD2. From germline, CDR1 is MDHEN and CDR2 SYDVKM. The CDR3 is 15 amino acids. V lost 8 bases to trimming and J lost 1 base; unmatched junction nucleotides: 7. As DNA, the CDR3 is TGTGCCAGCTTAAGCGGGGCTTGGAACACCGGGGAGCTGTTTTTT. Translating gives CASLSGAWNTGELFF.

J is TRBJ2-2 and V is TRBV5-4; 8 bases agree with TRBD1. The germline V gene encodes CDR1 SGHNT and CDR2 YYREEE (reference sequence). This CDR3 contains 16 residues. V trimming: 4 bases; J trimming: 2 bases; junction bases outside the gene matches: 7. CDR3 amino acids: CASSRKTGVNTGELFF. In nucleotides, the CDR3 is TGTGCCAGCAGCAGAAAGACAGGGGTAAACACCGGGGAGCTGTTTTTT.

The chain employs TRBV6-1 and TRBJ2-3; 12 nucleotides line up with TRBD2. V lost 4 bases, J lost 6 bases, and 8 bases stayed unmatched. This CDR3 is built from 16 residues. Germline V gene sequence: CDR1 MNHNS, CDR2 SASEGT. CDR3 DNA sequence: TGTGCCAGCAGTGGATCACTAGCGGGAGGTTCGGATACGCAGTATTTT. Translation gives CASSGSLAGGSDTQYF.

The chain carries TRBV28 and TRBJ2-7; TRBD1 agrees at 7 bases. Germline V CDR1 and CDR2: MDHEN, SYDVKM. J was trimmed by 1 base and V by 8 bases; bases with no gene match: 5. This CDR3 spans 13 amino acids. CDR3: CASAPGQSYEQYF. In DNA form, the CDR3 reads TGTGCCAGCGCGCCGGGACAGTCCTACGAGCAGTACTTC.